Following are 20 T cell receptor beta chains from one sample sequenced in a study of T cell repertoires in cytomegalovirus infection. TCRdb reanalysed the reads using MiXCR and keeps one entry per CDR3 protein. The profile shows approximately 550,000 distinct CDR3 sequences, about 15% of them singletons. The sample taken for sequencing was CD8+ T cells from PBMCs. The origin of the receptors is a human donor in good health (CMV status not recorded). Some clones in this sample may be carry-over from other donors' samples.

This clonotype has only one observation. The chain links TRBV20-1 to TRBJ1-4; TRBD1 matches at 8 bases. V dropped 4 bases and J dropped 7; count of bases not matched to a gene: 11. The germline CDR1 and CDR2 sequences are DFQATT and SNEGSKA (reference sequence). This CDR3 comprises 15 residues. DNA of the CDR3: TGCAGTGCTAATGACAGGGGACAGCTGCGTGAAAAACTGTTTTTT. As protein: CSANDRGQLREKLFF.

In the case of this clonotype: One end of the junction fails to match germline, which may point to a read error. The chain couples TRBV7-8 to TRBJ2-2; D may be TRBD2 (5 bases). This CDR3 comprises 15 residues. Germline V gene lookup returns CDR1 SGHVS and CDR2 FQNEAQ. CDR3 coding DNA: TGTGCGAGCAGCCAAAAGTGGTCAGGCACCGGGGAGCTTTTTTTT. This codes for CASSQKWSGTGELFF. The whole variable domain, filled in from reference TRBV7-8 and TRBJ2-2, reads GAGVSQSPRYKVAKRGQDVALRCDPISGHVSLFWYQQALGQGPEFLTYFQNEAQLDKSGLPSDRFFAERPEGSVSTLKIQRTQQEDSAVYLCASSQKWSGTGELFFGEGSRLTVL.

The V gene is TRBV30, the J gene TRBJ1-1; D may be TRBD1 (6 bases). V was shortened by 2 bases and J by 3 bases, with 13 bases between the two germline ends. CDR3 length: 14 residues. CDR1 GTSNPN and CDR2 SVGIG come from the germline V gene (reference sequence). This CDR3 reads CAWSPGGGYTEAFF. CDR3 in DNA: TGTGCCTGGAGTCCTGGGGGCGGGTACACTGAAGCTTTCTTT.

This chain links TRBV28 with TRBJ1-2; TRBD1 agrees at 7 bases. Germline CDR1 MDHEN, CDR2 SYDVKM. V lost 5 bases to trimming and J lost 6 bases; unmatched junction nucleotides: 6. The CDR3 sequence is 13 residues long. CDR3 bases: TGTGCCAGCAGTCCAGGGGGGGGTGATGGCTACACCTTC. Residues: CASSPGGGDGYTF.

This clonotype was recorded at least ten times. This chain links TRBV7-9 with TRBJ1-1; D not certain. Germline loops: CDR1 SEHNR, CDR2 FQNEAQ (reference sequence). The CDR3 has 12 residues. The V gene lost 8 bases and the J gene lost 6 bases, with 13 bases spanning the gap. The CDR3 bases are TGTGCCAGCGACGCGTTTGGCGCTGAAGCTTTCTTT. It encodes CASDAFGAEAFF.

V usage is TRBV10-3 and J usage is TRBJ1-4; D gene uncertain. Germline loops: CDR1 ENHRY, CDR2 SYGVKD. Trimming removed 3 bases from V and 5 bases from J, with 10 bases in between. The CDR3 covers 14 residues. For the CDR3, the DNA is TGTGCCATCAGTGATAAAAGGCCGAATGAAAAACTGTTTTTT. This encodes CAISDKRPNEKLFF.

The J gene is TRBJ1-3, the V gene TRBV18, with no clear D. Trimming cost V 4 bases and J 0 bases, with 13 bases left between them. Per the germline V gene, CDR1 is KGHSH and CDR2 is LQKENI. CDR3 size: 16 residues. Here the CDR3 DNA reads TGTGCCAGCTCACTTCTTAACGGTCCCTCTGGAAACACCATATATTTT. Encoded protein: CASSLLNGPSGNTIYF.

This clonotype was picked up many times. The rearrangement uses TRBV7-2 and TRBJ2-5; D perhaps matches TRBD1 (6 bases). Germline values: CDR1 SGHTA, CDR2 FQGNSA. The V and J ends lost 6 bases and 5 bases respectively, with 19 bases between them. This CDR3 has 15 residues. As DNA, the CDR3 is TGTGCCAGCAGGGACTCGGGACACTCAGGGGAGACCCAGTACTTC. Translated, it gives CASRDSGHSGETQYF.

J is TRBJ1-2 and V is TRBV10-3; D gene unclear. Germline lookup yields CDR1 ENHRY and CDR2 SYGVKD. Trimming shortened V by 4 bases and J by 7 bases, and 7 bases separated the two germline ends. The CDR3 consists of 11 residues. DNA of the CDR3: TGTGCCATCAGTGTAACCGCTGGCTACACCTTC. Translating gives CAISVTAGYTF.

V gene TRBV20-1 combines with J gene TRBJ2-1; 12 nucleotides align to TRBD2. The V gene's germline CDR1 is DFQATT and CDR2 SNEGSKA (reference sequence). This CDR3 comprises 17 residues. V was pared by 6 bases and J by 3 bases, with 12 bases of the junction left unmatched. The CDR3 loop is CSAPKPTSGRHYNEQFF. The CDR3 nucleotides are TGCAGTGCGCCGAAGCCAACTAGCGGGAGGCACTACAATGAGCAGTTCTTC.

Worth noting for this clonotype: This may stem from a read error, because a much larger clone lies one nucleotide away. This chain connects TRBV7-4 to TRBJ2-7, with TRBD1 as a possible D gene (5 bases). This CDR3 is built from 14 residues. Trimming cost V 5 bases and J 2 bases, with 13 bases left between them. CDR1 and CDR2 (germline): SGHVT, SQSDAQ. CDR3 coding DNA: TGTGCCAGCAGCCCTTGGTACAGGACCTACGAGCAGTACTTC. Amino acids: CASSPWYRTYEQYF.

Concerning this clonotype itself: This may be a read error: a much more frequent sequence differs by one nucleotide. No conserved phenylalanine or tryptophan ends this CDR3, so it is likely a read error. The chain couples TRBV6-1 to TRBJ1-1; D remains ambiguous. V lost 7 bases and J lost 4, with 10 bases in between. This CDR3 contains 12 residues. Germline V CDR1 and CDR2: MNHNS, SASEGT. The CDR3 here is CASTHGGTEAFL. CDR3 nucleotides: TGTGCCAGCACCCACGGAGGCACTGAAGCTTTCCTT.

The table lists this clonotype with a few counts. V is TRBV2 and J is TRBJ2-7; D is possibly TRBD1 or TRBD2 (5 bases each). This CDR3 has 13 amino acids. V lost 10 bases, J lost 2 bases, and 15 bases lay in between. Germline V gene lookup returns CDR1 SNHLY and CDR2 FYNNEI. CDR3 bases: TGTGCCATCACCCTGACGGGGCCCTACGAGCAGTACTTC. Translated, it gives CAITLTGPYEQYF. The whole variable domain, remainder taken from reference TRBV2 and TRBJ2-7, is EPEVTQTPSHQVTQMGQEVILRCVPISNHLYFYWYRQILGQKVEFLVSFYNNEISEKSEIFDDQFSVERPDGSNFTLKIRSTKLEDSAMYFCAITLTGPYEQYFGPGTRLTVT.

This clonotype was counted only a few times. The J gene is TRBJ2-3, the V gene TRBV2, with D perhaps matching TRBD1 (6 bases). The CDR3 runs 19 residues. V dropped 0 bases and J dropped 0 bases, with 19 bases sitting between them. The V gene's germline CDR1 is SNHLY and CDR2 FYNNEI. The CDR3 loop is CASSEAPAGALFSTDTQYF. In DNA form, the CDR3 reads TGTGCCAGCAGTGAAGCTCCCGCAGGGGCCCTTTTTAGCACAGATACGCAGTATTTT.

This clonotype has just a few counts. This chain uses TRBV27 with TRBJ2-7; perhaps D is TRBD1 or TRBD2 (6 bases each). V lost 1 base, J lost 0 bases, and 10 bases lay in between. This CDR3 contains 15 residues. Germline CDR1 is MNHEY and CDR2 is SMNVEV (reference sequence). The chain's CDR3 is CASSLWGAASYEQYF. CDR3 nucleotides: TGTGCCAGCAGTTTATGGGGGGCCGCCTCCTACGAGCAGTACTTC.

This clonotype was seen a single time. One end of the junction varies from germline; a read error may be responsible. This chain joins TRBV7-4 and TRBJ2-2; D gene unclear. Per the germline V gene, CDR1 is SGHVT and CDR2 is SQSDAQ. The CDR3 has 13 residues. CDR3 in amino acids: CASSPANTVELFF. Written as DNA, the CDR3 is TGTGCCAGCAGCCCCGCCAACACCGTGGAGCTGTTTTTT.

The rearrangement joins TRBV29-1 to TRBJ1-2; the D gene is possibly TRBD1 (5 bases). Trimming left V 4 bases short and J 5 bases short, with 11 bases between. The germline V gene has CDR1 SQVTM and CDR2 ANQGSEA. This CDR3 comprises 12 residues. CDR3 amino acids: CSVGNRRYGYTF. For the CDR3, the DNA is TGCAGCGTTGGGAACAGGCGGTATGGCTACACCTTC.

The V call is TRBV20-1, the J call TRBJ2-3, with 7 bases lining up with TRBD2. In germline, CDR1 is DFQATT, CDR2 SNEGSKA (reference sequence). The CDR3 runs to 13 residues. V gave up 6 bases and J gave up 3 bases; unmatched junction bases: 6. DNA of the CDR3: TGCAGTGCAGGAGCGGGGTTGACAGATACGCAGTATTTT. It codes for CSAGAGLTDTQYF.

Many counts were recorded for this clonotype. The chain carries TRBV7-9 and TRBJ2-7; no clear D gene. CDR1 is SEHNR and CDR2 is FQNEAQ in the germline V gene (reference sequence). V lost 6 bases to trimming and J lost 0 bases, with 12 bases between them. The CDR3 runs to 14 residues. CDR3 in DNA: TGTGCCAGCAGAACTCCGGGCCGCTCCTACGAGCAGTACTTC. It specifies CASRTPGRSYEQYF. Full variable domain (missing parts from reference TRBV7-9 and TRBJ2-7): DTGVSQNPRHKITKRGQNVTFRCDPISEHNRLYWYRQTLGQGPEFLTYFQNEAQLEKSRLLSDRFSAERPKGSFSTLEIQRTEQGDSAMYLCASRTPGRSYEQYFGPGTRLTVT.

Many counts were recorded for this clonotype. The gene calls are TRBV7-8 and TRBJ2-5; D is perhaps TRBD1 (6 bases). V gave up 1 base and J gave up 5 bases, with 11 bases separating them. This CDR3 has 14 residues. Germline assignment: CDR1 SGHVS and CDR2 FQNEAQ. CDR3 residues: CASSLGPGDETQYF. CDR3 DNA sequence: TGTGCCAGCAGCTTAGGCCCAGGGGATGAGACCCAGTACTTC.